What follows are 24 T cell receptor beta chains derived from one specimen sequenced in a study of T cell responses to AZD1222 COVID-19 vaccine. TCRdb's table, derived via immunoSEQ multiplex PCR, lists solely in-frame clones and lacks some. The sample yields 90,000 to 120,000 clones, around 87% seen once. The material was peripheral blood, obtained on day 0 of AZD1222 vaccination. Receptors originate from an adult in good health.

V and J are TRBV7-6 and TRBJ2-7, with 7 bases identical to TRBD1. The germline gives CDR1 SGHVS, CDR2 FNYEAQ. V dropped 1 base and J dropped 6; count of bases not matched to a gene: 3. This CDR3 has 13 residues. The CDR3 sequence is CASSLGNRGEQYF. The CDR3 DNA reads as TGTGCCAGCAGCTTAGGTAACAGGGGCGAGCAGTACTTC.

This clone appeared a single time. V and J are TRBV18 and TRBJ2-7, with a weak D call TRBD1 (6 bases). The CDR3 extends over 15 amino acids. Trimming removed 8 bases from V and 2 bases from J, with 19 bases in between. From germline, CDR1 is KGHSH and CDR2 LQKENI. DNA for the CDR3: TGTGCCAGCACAGGGCGGAGGACAGAGACCTACGAGCAGTACTTC. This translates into CASTGRRTETYEQYF.

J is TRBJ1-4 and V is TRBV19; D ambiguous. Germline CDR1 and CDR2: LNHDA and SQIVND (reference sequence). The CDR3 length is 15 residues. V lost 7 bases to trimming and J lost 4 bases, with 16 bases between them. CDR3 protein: CASTPASGGNEKLFF. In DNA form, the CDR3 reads TGTGCCAGTACCCCCGCCTCTGGCGGTAATGAAAAACTGTTTTTT. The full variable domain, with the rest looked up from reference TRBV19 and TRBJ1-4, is DGGITQSPKYLFRKEGQNVTLSCEQNLNHDAMYWYRQDPGQGLRLIYYSQIVNDFQKGDIAEGYSVSREKKESFPLTVTSAQKNPTAFYLCASTPASGGNEKLFFGSGTQLSVL.

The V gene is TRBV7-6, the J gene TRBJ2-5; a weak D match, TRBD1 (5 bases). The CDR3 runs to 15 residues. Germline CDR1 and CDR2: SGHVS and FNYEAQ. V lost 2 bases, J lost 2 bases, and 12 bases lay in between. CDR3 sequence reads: CASSLNPDSQETQYF. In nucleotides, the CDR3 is TGTGCCAGCAGCTTAAATCCCGACAGTCAAGAGACCCAGTACTTC.

The CDR3 nucleotides are TGTGCCAGCAGTTACGCTGACAGGGGGTTGACCCACAACCCCAATCAGCCCCAGCATTTT. Translating gives CASSYADRGLTHNPNQPQHF. This chain joins TRBV6-2 or TRBV6-3 and TRBJ1-5; 9 bases map to TRBD1. The V segment lost 2 bases and the J segment 3 bases; nucleotides outside the gene matches: 17. CDR3 length: 20 amino acids. Germline CDR1 MNHEY, CDR2 SVGEGT.

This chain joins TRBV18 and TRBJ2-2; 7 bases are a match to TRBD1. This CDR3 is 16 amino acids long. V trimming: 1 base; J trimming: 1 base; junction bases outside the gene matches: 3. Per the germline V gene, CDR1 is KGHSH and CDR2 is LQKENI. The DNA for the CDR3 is TGTGCCAGCTCACCACAGGGGGCGAAGAACACCGGGGAGCTGTTTTTT. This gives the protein CASSPQGAKNTGELFF.

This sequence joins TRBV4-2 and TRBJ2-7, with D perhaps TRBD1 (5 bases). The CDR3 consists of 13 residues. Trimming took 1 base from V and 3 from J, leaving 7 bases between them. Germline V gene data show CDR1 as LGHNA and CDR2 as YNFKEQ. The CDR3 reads CASSQGQNYEQYF. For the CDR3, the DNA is TGTGCCAGCAGCCAAGGACAGAACTACGAGCAGTACTTC.

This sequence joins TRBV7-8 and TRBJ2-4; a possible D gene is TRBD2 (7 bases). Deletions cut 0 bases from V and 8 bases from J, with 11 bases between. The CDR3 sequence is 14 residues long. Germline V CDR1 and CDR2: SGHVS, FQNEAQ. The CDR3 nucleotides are TGTGCCAGCAGCTTAGCGGGGGCGGGGGACATTCAGTACTTC. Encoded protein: CASSLAGAGDIQYF.

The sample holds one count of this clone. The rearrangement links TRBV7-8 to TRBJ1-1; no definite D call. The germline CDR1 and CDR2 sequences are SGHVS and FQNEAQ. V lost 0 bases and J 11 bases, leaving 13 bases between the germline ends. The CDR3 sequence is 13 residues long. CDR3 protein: CASSLAVKGAAFF. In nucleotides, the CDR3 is TGTGCCAGCAGCTTAGCGGTAAAGGGAGCGGCTTTCTTT.

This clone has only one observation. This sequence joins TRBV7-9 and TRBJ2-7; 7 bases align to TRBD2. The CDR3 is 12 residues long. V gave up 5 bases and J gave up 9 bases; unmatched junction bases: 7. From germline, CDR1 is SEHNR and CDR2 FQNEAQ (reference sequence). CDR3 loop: CASSRWEGGQYF. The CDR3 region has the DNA TGTGCCAGCAGCCGGTGGGAGGGCGGGCAGTACTTC.

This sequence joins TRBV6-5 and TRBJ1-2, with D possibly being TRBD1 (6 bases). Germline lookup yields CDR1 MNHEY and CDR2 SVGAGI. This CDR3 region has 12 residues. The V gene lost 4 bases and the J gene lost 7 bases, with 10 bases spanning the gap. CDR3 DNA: TGTGCCAGCAGTTCGCAGGGGTCTGGCTACACCTTC. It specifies CASSSQGSGYTF.

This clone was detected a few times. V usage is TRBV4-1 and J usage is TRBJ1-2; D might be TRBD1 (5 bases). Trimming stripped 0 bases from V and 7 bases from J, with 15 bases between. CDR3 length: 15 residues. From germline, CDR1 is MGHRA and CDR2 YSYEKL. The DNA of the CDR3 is TGCGCCAGCAGCCAAGAAACCCAGGGTCCGGGTGGCTACACCTTC. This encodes CASSQETQGPGGYTF.

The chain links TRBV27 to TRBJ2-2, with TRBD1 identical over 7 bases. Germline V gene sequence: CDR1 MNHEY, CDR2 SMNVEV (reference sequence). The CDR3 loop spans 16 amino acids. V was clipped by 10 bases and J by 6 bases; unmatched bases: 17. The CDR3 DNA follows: TGTGCCACCCTCGCGAGAATACAGGGGTTCTCCGGGGAGCTGTTTTTT. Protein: CATLARIQGFSGELFF.

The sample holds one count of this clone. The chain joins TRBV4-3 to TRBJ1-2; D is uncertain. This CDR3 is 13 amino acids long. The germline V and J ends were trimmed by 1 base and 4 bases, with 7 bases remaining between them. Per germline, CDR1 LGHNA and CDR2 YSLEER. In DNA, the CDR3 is TGCGCCAGCAGCCAAGTGGAGGGCTATGGCTACACCTTC. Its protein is CASSQVEGYGYTF.

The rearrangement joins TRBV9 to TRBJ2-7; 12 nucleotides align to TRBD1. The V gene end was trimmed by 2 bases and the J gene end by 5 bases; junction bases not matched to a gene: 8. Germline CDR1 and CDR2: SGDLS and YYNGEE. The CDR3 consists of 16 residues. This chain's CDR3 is CASSVGTGGVLDEQYF. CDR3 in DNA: TGTGCCAGCAGCGTGGGGACAGGGGGCGTGTTAGACGAGCAGTACTTC.

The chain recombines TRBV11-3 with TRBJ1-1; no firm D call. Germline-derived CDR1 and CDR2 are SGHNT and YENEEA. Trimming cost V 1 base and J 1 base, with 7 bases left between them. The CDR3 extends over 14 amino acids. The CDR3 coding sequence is TGTGCCAGCAGCTTAGGGGCTGCGAACACTGAAGCTTTCTTT. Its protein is CASSLGAANTEAFF.

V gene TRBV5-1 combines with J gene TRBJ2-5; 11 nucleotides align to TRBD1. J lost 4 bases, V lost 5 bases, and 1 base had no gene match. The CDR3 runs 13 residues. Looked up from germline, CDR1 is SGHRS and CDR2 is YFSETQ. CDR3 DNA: TGCGCCAGCAGGGGGACAGGGGGAGAGACCCAGTACTTC. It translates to CASRGTGGETQYF.

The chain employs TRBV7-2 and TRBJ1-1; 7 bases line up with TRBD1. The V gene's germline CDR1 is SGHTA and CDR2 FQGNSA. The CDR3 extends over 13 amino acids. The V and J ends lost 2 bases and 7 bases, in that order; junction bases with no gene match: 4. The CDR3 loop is CASSLMGQFEAFF. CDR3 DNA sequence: TGTGCCAGCAGCTTAATGGGACAGTTTGAAGCTTTCTTT.

The CDR3 DNA reads TGCGCCAGCAGCCCAGGGAATGTAGTTGAAAAACTGTTTTTT. Its protein is CASSPGNVVEKLFF. This chain joins TRBV5-1 and TRBJ1-4; D possibly corresponds to TRBD1 (5 bases). The germline V gene has CDR1 SGHRS and CDR2 YFSETQ. This CDR3 is 14 amino acids long. Trimming removed 4 bases at V and 7 bases at J, with 14 bases between.

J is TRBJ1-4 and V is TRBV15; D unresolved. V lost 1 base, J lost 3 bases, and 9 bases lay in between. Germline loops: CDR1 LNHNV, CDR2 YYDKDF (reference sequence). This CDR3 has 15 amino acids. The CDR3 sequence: CATSRAGGSNEKLFF. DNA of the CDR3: TGTGCCACCAGCAGAGCAGGAGGATCTAATGAAAAACTGTTTTTT.

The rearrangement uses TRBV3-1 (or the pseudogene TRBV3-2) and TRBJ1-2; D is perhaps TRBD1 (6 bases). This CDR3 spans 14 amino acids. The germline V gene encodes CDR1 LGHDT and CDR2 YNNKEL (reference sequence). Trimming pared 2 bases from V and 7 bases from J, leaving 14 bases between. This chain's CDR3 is CASSQNPGGSGYTF. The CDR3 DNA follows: TGTGCCAGCAGCCAAAACCCCGGGGGCAGTGGCTACACCTTC.

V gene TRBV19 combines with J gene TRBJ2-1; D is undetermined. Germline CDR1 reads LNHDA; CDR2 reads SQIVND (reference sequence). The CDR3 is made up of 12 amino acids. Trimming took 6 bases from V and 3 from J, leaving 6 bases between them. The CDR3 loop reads CASRQNYNEQFF. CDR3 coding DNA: TGTGCCAGTAGACAGAACTACAATGAGCAGTTCTTC.

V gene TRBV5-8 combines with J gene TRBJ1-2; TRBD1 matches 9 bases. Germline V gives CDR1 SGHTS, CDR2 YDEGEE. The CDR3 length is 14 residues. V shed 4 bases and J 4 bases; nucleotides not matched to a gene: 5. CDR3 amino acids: CASSLLQGAYGYTF. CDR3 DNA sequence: TGTGCCAGCAGCCTATTACAGGGGGCCTATGGCTACACCTTC.

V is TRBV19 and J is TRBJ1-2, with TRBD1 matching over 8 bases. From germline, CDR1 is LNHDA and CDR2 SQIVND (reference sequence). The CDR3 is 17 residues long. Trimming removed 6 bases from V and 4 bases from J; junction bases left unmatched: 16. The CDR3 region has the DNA TGTGCCAGTAGCCATCCATCTGGACAGGGCCCCTCCTATGGCTACACCTTC. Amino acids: CASSHPSGQGPSYGYTF.